This T cell receptor (beta chain) appears in the sequencing data of a study of blood T cell repertoires in COVID-19. Cohort 3 recovered donors had two negative PCRs, clearance, or symptom resolution. Profiling relied on immunoSEQ multiplex PCR, and the TCRdb table lists in-frame clones only, not all of them. The sample shows fewer than 300,000 clones, approximately 83% of them seen only once. This TCR derives from a woman aged 30 to 39 who had recovered from COVID-19. The sequenced sample consisted of PBMCs or T cells enriched from blood (not recorded which).

The CDR3 coding sequence is TGCGCCAGCAGTGAGCCCGGACAGGGGACCTATAATTCACCCCTCCACTTT. Amino acids: CASSEPGQGTYNSPLHF. The J gene is TRBJ1-6, the V gene TRBV10-2; TRBD1 agrees at 9 bases. Germline values: CDR1 WSHSY, CDR2 SAAADI. CDR3 size: 17 residues. V shed 2 bases, J shed 2 bases, and the junction held 4 bases outside the gene matches.